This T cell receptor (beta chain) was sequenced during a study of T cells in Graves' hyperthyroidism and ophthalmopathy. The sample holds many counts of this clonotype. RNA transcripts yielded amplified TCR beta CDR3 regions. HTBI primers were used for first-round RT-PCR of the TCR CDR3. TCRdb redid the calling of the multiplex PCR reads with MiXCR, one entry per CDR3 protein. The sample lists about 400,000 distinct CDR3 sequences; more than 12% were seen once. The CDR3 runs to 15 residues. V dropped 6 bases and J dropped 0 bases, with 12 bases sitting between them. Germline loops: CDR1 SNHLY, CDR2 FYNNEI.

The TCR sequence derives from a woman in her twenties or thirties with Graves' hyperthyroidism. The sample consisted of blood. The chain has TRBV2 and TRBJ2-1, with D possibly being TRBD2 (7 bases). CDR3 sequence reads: CASREGGTSYNEQFF. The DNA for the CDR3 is TGTGCCAGCAGGGAGGGGGGGACCTCCTACAATGAGCAGTTCTTC. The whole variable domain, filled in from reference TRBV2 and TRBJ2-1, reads EPEVTQTPSHQVTQMGQEVILRCVPISNHLYFYWYRQILGQKVEFLVSFYNNEISEKSEIFDDQFSVERPDGSNFTLKIRSTKLEDSAMYFCASREGGTSYNEQFFGPGTRLTVL.